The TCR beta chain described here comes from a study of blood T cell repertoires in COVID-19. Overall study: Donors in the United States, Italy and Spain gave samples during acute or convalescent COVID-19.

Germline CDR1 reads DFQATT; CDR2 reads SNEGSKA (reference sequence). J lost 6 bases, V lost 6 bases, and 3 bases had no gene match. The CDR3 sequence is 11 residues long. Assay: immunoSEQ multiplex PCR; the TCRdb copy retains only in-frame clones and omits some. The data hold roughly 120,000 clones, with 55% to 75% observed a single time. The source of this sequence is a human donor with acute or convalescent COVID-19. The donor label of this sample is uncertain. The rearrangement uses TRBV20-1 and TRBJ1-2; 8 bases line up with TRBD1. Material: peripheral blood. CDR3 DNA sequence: TGCAGTGCCCGGACAGGGCATGGCTACACCTTC. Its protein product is CSARTGHGYTF.